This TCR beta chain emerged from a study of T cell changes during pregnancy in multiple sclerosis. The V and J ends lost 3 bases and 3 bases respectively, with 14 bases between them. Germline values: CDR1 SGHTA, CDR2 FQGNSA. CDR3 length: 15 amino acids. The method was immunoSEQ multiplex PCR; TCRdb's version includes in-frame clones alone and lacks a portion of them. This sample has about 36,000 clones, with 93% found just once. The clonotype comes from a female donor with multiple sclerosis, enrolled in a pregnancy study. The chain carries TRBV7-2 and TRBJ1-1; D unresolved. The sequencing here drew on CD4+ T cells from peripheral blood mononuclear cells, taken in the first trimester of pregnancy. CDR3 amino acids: CASSFSADYYTEAFF. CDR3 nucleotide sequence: TGTGCCAGCAGCTTTTCCGCAGACTACTACACTGAAGCTTTCTTT. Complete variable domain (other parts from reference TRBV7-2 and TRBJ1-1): GAGVSQSPSNKVTEKGKDVELRCDPISGHTALYWYRQSLGQGLEFLIYFQGNSAPDKSGLPSDRFSAERTGGSVSTLTIQRTQQEDSAVYLCASSFSADYYTEAFFGQGTRLTVV.